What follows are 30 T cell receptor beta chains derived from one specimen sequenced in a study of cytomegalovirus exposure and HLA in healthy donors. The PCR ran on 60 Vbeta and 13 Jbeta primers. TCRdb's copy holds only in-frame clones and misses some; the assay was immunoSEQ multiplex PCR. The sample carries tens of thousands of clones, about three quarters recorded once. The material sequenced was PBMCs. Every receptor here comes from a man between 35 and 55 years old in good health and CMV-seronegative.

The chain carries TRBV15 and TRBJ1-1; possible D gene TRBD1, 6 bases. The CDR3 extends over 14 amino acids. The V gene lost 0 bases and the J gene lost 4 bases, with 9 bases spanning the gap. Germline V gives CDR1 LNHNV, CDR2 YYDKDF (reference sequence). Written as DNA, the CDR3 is TGTGCCACCAGCAGAGATCTACAGGGCACTGAAGCTTTCTTT. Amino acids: CATSRDLQGTEAFF. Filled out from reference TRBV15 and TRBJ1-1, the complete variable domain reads DAMVIQNPRYQVTQFGKPVTLSCSQTLNHNVMYWYQQKSSQAPKLLFHYYDKDFNNEADTPDNFQSRRPNTSFCFLDIRSPGLGDTAMYLCATSRDLQGTEAFFGQGTRLTVV.

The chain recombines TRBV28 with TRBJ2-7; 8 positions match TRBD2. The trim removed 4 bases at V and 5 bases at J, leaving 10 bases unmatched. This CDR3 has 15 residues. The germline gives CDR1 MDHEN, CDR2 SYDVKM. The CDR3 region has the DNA TGTGCCAGCAGTTCGGGGGGGGTCAGGGGCGACGAGCAGTACTTC. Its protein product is CASSSGGVRGDEQYF. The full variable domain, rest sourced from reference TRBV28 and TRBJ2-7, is DVKVTQSSRYLVKRTGEKVFLECVQDMDHENMFWYRQDPGLGLRLIYFSYDVKMKEKGDIPEGYSVSREKKERFSLILESASTNQTSMYLCASSSGGVRGDEQYFGPGTRLTVT.

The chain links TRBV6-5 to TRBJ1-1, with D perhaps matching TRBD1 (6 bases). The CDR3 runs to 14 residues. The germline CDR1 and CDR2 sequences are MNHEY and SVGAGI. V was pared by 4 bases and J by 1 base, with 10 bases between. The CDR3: CASSSQGSNTEAFF. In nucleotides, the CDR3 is TGTGCCAGCAGTTCACAGGGCTCGAACACTGAAGCTTTCTTT.

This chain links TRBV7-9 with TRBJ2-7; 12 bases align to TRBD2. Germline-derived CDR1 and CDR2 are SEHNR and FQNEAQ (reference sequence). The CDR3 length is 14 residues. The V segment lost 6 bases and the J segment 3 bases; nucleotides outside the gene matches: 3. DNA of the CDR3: TGTGCCAGCAGTACTAGCGGGAGGAACTACGAGCAGTACTTC. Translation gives CASSTSGRNYEQYF.

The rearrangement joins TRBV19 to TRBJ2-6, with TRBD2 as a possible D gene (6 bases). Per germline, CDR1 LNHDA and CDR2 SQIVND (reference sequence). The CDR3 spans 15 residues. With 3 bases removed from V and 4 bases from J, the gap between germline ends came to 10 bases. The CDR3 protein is CASSIGGNGANVLTF. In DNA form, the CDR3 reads TGTGCCAGTAGTATCGGCGGGAACGGGGCCAACGTCCTGACTTTC.

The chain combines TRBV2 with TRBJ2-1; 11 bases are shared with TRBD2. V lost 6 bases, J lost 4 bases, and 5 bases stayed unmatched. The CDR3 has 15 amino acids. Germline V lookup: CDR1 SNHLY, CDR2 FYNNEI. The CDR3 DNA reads TGTGCCAGCAGGGCCGGGACTAGCGGATACAATGAGCAGTTCTTC. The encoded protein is CASRAGTSGYNEQFF.

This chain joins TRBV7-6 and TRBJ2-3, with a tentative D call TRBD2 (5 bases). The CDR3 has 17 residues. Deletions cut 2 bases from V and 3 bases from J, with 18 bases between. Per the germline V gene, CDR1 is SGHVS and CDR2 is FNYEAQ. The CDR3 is CASSLLTVPAGTDTQYF. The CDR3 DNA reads TGTGCCAGCAGCTTACTCACGGTCCCCGCGGGTACAGATACGCAGTATTTT.

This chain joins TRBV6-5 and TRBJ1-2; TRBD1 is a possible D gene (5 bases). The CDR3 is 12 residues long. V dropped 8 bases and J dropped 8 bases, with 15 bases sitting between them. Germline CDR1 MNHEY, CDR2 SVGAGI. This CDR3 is CASGHSGGGYTF. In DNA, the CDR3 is TGTGCCAGCGGACATTCTGGGGGGGGCTACACCTTC.

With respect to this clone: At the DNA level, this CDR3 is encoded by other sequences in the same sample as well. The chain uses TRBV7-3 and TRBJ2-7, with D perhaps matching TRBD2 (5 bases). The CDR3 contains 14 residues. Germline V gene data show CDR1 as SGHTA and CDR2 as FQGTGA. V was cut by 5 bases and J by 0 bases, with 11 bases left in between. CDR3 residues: CASSPSGSSYEQYF. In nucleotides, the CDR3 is TGTGCCAGCAGCCCTTCGGGGAGCTCCTACGAGCAGTACTTC.

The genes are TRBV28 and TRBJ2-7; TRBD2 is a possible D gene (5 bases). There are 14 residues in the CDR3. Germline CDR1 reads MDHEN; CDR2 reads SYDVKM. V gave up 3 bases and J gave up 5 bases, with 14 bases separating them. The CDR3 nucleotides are TGTGCCAGCAGTTTGTCGACGGGATGGAACGAGCAGTACTTC. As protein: CASSLSTGWNEQYF.

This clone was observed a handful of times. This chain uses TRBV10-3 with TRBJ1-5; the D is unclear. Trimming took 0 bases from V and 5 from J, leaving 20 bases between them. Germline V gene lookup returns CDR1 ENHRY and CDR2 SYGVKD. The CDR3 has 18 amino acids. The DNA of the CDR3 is TGTGCCATCAGTGAGTCGATGGCCCGTGATTCTGGCCATCAGCCCCAGCATTTT. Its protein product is CAISESMARDSGHQPQHF.

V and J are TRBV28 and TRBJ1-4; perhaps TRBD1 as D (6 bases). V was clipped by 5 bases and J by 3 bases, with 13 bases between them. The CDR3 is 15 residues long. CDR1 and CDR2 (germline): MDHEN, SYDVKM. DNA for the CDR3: TGTGCCAGCAGTCAACCGGGACAAGCTAATGAAAAACTGTTTTTT. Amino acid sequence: CASSQPGQANEKLFF.

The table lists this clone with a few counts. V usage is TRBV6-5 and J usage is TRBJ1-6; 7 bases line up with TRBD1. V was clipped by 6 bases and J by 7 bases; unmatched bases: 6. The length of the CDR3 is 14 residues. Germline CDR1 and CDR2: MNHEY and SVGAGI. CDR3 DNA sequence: TGTGCCAGCAGCCTGGGACAGTTAAATTCACCCCTCCACTTT. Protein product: CASSLGQLNSPLHF.

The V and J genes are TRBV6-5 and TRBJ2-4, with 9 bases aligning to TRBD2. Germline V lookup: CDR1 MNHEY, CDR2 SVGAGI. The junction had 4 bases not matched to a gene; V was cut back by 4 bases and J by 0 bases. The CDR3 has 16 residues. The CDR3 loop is CASSFGLAQAKNIQYF. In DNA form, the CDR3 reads TGTGCCAGCAGTTTCGGACTAGCGCAAGCCAAAAACATTCAGTACTTC.

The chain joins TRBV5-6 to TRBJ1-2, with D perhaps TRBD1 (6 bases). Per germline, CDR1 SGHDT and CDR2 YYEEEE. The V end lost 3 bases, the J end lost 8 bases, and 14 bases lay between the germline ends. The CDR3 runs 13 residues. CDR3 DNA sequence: TGTGCCAGCAGCTCGGGGGGCCCTTCGGGCTACACCTTC. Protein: CASSSGGPSGYTF.

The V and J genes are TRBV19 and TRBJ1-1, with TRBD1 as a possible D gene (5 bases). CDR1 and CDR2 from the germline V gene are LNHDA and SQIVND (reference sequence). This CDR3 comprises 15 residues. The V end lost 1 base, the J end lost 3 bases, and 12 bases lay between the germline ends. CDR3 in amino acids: CASSIGTGTHTEAFF. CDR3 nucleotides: TGTGCCAGTAGTATAGGGACGGGGACTCACACTGAAGCTTTCTTT.

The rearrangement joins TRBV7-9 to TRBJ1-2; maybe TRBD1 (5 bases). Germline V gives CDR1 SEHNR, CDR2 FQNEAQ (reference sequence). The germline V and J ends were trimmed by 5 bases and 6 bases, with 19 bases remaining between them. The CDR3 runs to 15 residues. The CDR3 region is CASSPRLQGSNGYTF. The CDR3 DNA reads TGTGCCAGCAGCCCTCGTCTGCAGGGATCGAATGGCTACACCTTC.

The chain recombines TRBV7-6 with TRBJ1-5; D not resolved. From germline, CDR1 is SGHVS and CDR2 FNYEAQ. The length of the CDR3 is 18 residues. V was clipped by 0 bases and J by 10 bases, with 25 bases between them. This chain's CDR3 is CASSLAYFDGYGAHPQHF. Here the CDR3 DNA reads TGTGCCAGCAGCTTAGCGTATTTCGACGGGTACGGAGCTCATCCCCAGCATTTT.

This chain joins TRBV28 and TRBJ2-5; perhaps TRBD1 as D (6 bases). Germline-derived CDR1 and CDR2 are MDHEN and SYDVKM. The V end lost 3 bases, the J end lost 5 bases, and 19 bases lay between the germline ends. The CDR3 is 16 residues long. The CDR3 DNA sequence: TGTGCCAGCAGTTTTTCCCACTCAGGGCAGGGGGAGACCCAGTACTTC. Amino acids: CASSFSHSGQGETQYF.

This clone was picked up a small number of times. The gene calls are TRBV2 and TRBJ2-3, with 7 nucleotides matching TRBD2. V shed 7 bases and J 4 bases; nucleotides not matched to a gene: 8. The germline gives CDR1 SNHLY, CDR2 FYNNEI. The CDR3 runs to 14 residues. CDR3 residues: CASTLLGGADTQYF. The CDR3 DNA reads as TGTGCCAGCACCCTCCTGGGGGGGGCAGATACGCAGTATTTT.

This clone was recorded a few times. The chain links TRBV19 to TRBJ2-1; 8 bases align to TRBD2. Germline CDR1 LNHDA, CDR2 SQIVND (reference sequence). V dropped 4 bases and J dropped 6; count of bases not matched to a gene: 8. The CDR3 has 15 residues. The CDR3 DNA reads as TGTGCCAGTAGTACCCTAGCGGGTGCCATCAATGAGCAGTTCTTC. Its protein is CASSTLAGAINEQFF.

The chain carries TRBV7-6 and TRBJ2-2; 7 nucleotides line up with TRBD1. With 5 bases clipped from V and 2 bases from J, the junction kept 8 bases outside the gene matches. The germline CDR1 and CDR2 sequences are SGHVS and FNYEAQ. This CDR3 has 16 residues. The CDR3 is CASSPRQGTNTGELFF. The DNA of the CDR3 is TGTGCCAGCAGCCCCCGACAGGGAACCAACACCGGGGAGCTGTTTTTT.

In DNA form, the CDR3 reads TGTGCCAGCAGCCCTTGGACAGGGGGCGCGAACACTGAAGCTTTCTTT. As protein: CASSPWTGGANTEAFF. V is TRBV7-8 and J is TRBJ1-1; TRBD1 agrees at 11 bases. Losses at the gene ends were 5 bases for V and 1 base for J; bases not matched to a gene: 6. CDR1 is SGHVS, CDR2 FQNEAQ, per germline. The CDR3 spans 16 residues.

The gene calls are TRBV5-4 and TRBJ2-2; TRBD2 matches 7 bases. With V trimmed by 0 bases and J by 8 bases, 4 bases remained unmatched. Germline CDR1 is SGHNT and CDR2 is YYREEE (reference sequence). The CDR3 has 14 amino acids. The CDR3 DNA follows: TGTGCCAGCAGCTTGGCGGTAGCGGGTGGGGAGCTGTTTTTT. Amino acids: CASSLAVAGGELFF. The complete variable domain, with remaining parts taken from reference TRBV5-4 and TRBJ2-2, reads ETGVTQSPTHLIKTRGQQVTLRCSSQSGHNTVSWYQQALGQGPQFIFQYYREEENGRGNFPPRFSGLQFPNYSSELNVNALELDDSALYLCASSLAVAGGELFFGEGSRLTVL.

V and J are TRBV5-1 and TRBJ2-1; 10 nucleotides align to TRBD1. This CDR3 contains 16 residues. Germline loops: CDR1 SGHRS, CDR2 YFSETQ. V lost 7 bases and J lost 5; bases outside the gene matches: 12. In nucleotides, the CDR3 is TGCGCCAGCGGATTCCAATTTGGACAGGGGGACAATGAGCAGTTCTTC. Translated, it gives CASGFQFGQGDNEQFF.

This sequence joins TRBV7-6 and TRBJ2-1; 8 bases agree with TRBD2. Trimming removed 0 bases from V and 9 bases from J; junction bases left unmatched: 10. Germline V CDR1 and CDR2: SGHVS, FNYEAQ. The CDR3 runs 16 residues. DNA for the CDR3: TGTGCCAGCAGCTTAGCTTTCCAGCGGGAGACAACTGAGCAGTTCTTC. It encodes CASSLAFQRETTEQFF. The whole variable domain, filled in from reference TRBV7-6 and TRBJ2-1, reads GAGVSQSPRYKVTKRGQDVALRCDPISGHVSLYWYRQALGQGPEFLTYFNYEAQQDKSGLPNDRFSAERPEGSISTLTIQRTEQRDSAMYRCASSLAFQRETTEQFFGPGTRLTVL.

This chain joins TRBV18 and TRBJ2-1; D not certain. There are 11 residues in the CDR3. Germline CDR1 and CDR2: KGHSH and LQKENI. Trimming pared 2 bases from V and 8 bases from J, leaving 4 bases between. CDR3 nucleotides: TGTGCCAGCTCACCAATCGATGAGCAGTTCTTC. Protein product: CASSPIDEQFF.

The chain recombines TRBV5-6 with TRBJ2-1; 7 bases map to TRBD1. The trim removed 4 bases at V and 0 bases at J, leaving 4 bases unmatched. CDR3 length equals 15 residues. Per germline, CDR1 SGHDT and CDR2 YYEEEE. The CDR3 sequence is CASSPTGNSYNEQFF. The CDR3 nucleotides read TGTGCCAGCAGCCCGACAGGGAACTCCTACAATGAGCAGTTCTTC.

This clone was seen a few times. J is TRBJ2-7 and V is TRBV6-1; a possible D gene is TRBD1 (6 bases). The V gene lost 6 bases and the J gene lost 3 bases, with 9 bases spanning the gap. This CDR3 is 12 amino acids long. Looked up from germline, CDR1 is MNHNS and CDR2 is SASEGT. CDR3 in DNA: TGTGCCAGCAGACGGGACAACTACGAGCAGTACTTC. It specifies CASRRDNYEQYF.

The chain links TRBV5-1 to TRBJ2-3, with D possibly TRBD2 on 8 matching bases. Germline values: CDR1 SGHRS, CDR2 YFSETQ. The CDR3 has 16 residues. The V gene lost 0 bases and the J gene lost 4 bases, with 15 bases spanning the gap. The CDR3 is CASSLVPGGGSDTQYF. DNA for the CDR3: TGCGCCAGCAGCTTGGTGCCGGGAGGGGGCTCAGATACGCAGTATTTT.